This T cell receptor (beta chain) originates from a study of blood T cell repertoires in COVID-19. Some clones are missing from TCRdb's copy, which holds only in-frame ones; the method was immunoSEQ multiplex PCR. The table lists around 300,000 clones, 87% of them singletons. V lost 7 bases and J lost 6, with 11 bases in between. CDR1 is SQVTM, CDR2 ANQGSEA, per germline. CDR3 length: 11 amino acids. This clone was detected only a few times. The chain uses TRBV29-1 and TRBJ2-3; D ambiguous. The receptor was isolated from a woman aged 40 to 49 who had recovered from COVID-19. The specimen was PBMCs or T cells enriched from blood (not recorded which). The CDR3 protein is CSGAYSDTQYF. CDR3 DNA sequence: TGCAGCGGGGCTTATTCTGATACGCAGTATTTT.